Included here is one TCR beta chain sequence, with context. Using immunoSEQ multiplex PCR, the repertoire was profiled, and TCRdb retains in-frame clones only, with some absent. The sample carries some 80,000 clones, approximately 86% recorded once. Time point meaning: blood 2 weeks post-SBRT. Treatment meaning: 15 Gy SBRT to primary tumor, nephrectomy 4 weeks later. The tumor was a clear cell renal cell carcinoma. Germline CDR1 reads SGHAT; CDR2 reads FQNNGV. The ends were cut back, 5 bases at V and 1 base at J, with 3 bases in the middle. This CDR3 contains 12 residues. This entry is derived from a study of radiation and T cells in renal cell carcinoma. Study-wide background: Nephrectomy followed 15 Gy stereotactic body radiation by 4 weeks.

The material sequenced was blood, taken from a patient whose treatment included radiotherapy and nephrectomy. This receptor was taken from a woman in her 50s with renal cell carcinoma. This rearrangement joins TRBV11-2 to TRBJ1-3, with unresolved D. CDR3 region: CASSLSGNTIYF. The CDR3 DNA reads as TGTGCCAGCAGCCTGTCTGGAAACACCATATATTTT.